This TCR beta chain was captured in a study of T cells in Graves' hyperthyroidism and ophthalmopathy. Study overall: Once the initial diagnosis was made, peripheral blood was obtained before any treatment. The study's findings and limits: The majority of expanded thyroid clonotypes above 0.001 also appeared in blood.

Calling Graves' hyperthyroidism stable meant ophthalmopathy did not progress within 18 months. V was clipped by 1 base and J by 6 bases; unmatched bases: 7. From germline, CDR1 is SGHTA and CDR2 FQGNSA. The CDR3 totals 16 residues. Amplification yielded TCR beta CDR3 regions, with RNA transcripts as the source. The primer set for the first-round RT-PCR of the TCR CDR3 was HTBI. MiXCR, run by TCRdb on the multiplex PCR reads, gives a single entry per CDR3 protein. The sample shows approximately 210,000 distinct CDR3 sequences, under 20% of them seen only once. This clonotype was seen repeatedly, ten times or more. Its antigen remains unknown.

Input material: blood. The TCR originated in a man aged 45-65 years with Graves' hyperthyroidism. V is TRBV7-2 and J is TRBJ2-1; TRBD2 aligns across 9 bases. Here the CDR3 reads CASSLDVTSGVNEQFF. The DNA for the CDR3 is TGTGCCAGCAGCTTAGATGTGACTAGCGGAGTCAATGAGCAGTTCTTC.